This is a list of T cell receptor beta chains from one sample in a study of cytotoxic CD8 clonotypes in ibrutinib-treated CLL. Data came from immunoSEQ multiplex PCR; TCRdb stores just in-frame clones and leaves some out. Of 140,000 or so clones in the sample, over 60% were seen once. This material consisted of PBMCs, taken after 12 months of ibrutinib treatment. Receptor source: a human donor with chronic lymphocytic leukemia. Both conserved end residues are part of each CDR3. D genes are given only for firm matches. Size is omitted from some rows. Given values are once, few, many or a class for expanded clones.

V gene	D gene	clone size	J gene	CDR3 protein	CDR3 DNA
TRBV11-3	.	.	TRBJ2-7	CASSLERDYEQYF	TGTGCCAGCAGCTTAGAGCGCGACTACGAGCAGTACTTC
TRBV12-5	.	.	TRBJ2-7	CASGLAFDPRSDEQYF	TGTGCTAGTGGTTTGGCCTTTGACCCCCGGAGCGACGAGCAGTACTTC
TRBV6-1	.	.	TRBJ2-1	CANGAELGSYNEQFF	TGTGCCAATGGGGCCGAGCTTGGCTCCTACAATGAGCAGTTCTTC
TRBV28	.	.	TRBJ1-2	CASSPGAGRYGYTF	TGTGCCAGCAGTCCCGGGGCAGGGAGGTATGGCTACACCTTC
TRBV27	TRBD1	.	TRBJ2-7	CASSPGTGGSEQYF	TGTGCCAGCAGTCCGGGGACAGGGGGTAGCGAGCAGTACTTC
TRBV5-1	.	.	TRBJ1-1	CASSLAGVGRRHTEAFF	TGCGCCAGCAGCTTGGCCGGGGTCGGCAGGCGACACACTGAAGCTTTCTTT
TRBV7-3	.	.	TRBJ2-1	CASSPDGAWNEQFF	TGTGCCAGCAGTCCCGACGGGGCATGGAATGAGCAGTTCTTC
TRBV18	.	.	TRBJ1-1	CASSPMADLMNTEAFF	TGTGCCAGCTCACCAATGGCAGACCTAATGAACACTGAAGCTTTCTTT
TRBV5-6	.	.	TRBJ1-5	CASSLAGQDNSNQPQHF	TGTGCCAGCAGCTTGGCCGGGCAGGACAATAGCAATCAGCCCCAGCATTTT
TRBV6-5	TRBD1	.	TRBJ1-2	CASTQQGNSNYGYTF	TGTGCCAGCACCCAACAGGGGAACTCTAACTATGGCTACACCTTC
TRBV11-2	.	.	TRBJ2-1	CASRWAGYNEQFF	TGTGCCAGCAGATGGGCCGGTTACAATGAGCAGTTCTTC
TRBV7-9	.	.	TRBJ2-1	CASSDRQANNEQFF	TGTGCCAGCAGCGATAGACAGGCTAACAATGAGCAGTTCTTC
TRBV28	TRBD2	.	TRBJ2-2	CASSLWSPKGLAGVRTGELFF	TGTGCCAGCAGTTTATGGAGCCCTAAGGGACTAGCGGGAGTTAGAACCGGGGAGCTGTTTTTT
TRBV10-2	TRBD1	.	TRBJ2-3	CASRGQGAYTQYF	TGCGCCAGCAGGGGGCAGGGGGCATATACGCAGTATTTT
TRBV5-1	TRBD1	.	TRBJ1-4	CASSLQGQGIEKLFF	TGCGCCAGCAGCTTGCAGGGACAGGGGATTGAAAAACTGTTTTTT
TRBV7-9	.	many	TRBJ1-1	CASSLMSAAFF	TGTGCCAGCAGCTTGATGAGCGCAGCTTTCTTT
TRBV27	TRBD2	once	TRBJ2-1	CASSSPRTSGVNEQFF	TGTGCCAGCAGTTCCCCCCGGACTAGCGGAGTCAATGAGCAGTTCTTC
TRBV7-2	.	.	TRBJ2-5	CASSPQETQYF	TGTGCCAGCAGCCCCCAAGAGACCCAGTACTTC
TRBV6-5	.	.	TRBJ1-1	CASSYSRRDTEAFF	TGTGCCAGCAGTTACTCACGGAGGGACACTGAAGCTTTCTTT
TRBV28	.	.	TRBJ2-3	CASSLLSDTQYF	TGTGCCAGCAGTTTATTGTCAGATACGCAGTATTTT
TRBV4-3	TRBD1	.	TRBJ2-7	CASSQEAGTGDYEQYF	TGCGCCAGCAGCCAAGAAGCCGGGACAGGGGACTACGAGCAGTACTTC
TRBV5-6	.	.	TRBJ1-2	CASSFRGRNYGYTF	TGTGCCAGCAGCTTTAGGGGCCGTAACTATGGCTACACCTTC
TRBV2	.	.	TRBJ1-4	CASSSSWGNEKLFF	TGTGCCAGCAGTTCGTCGTGGGGGAATGAAAAACTGTTTTTT
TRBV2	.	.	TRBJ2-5	CASSLTRQETQYF	TGTGCCAGCAGTCTTACTAGACAAGAGACCCAGTACTTC